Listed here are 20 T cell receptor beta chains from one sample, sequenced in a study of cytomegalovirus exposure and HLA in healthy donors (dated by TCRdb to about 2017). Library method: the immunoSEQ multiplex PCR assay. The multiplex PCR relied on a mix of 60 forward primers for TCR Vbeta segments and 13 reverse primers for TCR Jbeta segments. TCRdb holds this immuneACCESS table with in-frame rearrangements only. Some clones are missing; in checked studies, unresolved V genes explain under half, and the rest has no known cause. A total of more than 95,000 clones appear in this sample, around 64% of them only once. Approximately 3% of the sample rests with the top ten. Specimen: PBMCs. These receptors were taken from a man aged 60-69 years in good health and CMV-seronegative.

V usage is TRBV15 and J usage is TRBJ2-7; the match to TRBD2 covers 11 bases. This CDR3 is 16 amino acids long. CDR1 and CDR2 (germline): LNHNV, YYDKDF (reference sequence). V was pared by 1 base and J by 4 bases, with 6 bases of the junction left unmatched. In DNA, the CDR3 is TGTGCCACCAGCAGAGGTAGTAGCGGGAGGGCATACGAGCAGTACTTC. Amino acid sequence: CATSRGSSGRAYEQYF. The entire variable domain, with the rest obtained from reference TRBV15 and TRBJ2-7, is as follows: DAMVIQNPRYQVTQFGKPVTLSCSQTLNHNVMYWYQQKSSQAPKLLFHYYDKDFNNEADTPDNFQSRRPNTSFCFLDIRSPGLGDTAMYLCATSRGSSGRAYEQYFGPGTRLTVT.

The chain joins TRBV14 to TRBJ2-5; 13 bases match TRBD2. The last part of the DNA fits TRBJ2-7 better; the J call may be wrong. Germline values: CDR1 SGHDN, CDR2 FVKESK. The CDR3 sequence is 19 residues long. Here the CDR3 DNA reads TGTGCCAGCAGCCAACTTTCGCCCGGACTAGCGGGAGTATACTACGAGCAGTACTTC. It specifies CASSQLSPGLAGVYYEQYF.

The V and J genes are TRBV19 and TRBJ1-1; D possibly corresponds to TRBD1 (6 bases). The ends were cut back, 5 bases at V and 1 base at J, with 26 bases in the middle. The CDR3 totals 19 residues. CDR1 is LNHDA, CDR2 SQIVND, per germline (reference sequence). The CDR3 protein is CASSPHLGGRWKQNTEAFF. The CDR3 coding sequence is TGTGCCAGTAGTCCGCACCTCGGGGGGCGGTGGAAGCAGAACACTGAAGCTTTCTTT.

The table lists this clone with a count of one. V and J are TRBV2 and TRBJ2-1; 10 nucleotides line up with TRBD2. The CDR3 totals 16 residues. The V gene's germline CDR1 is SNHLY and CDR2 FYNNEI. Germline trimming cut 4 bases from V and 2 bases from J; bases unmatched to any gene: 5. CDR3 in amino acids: CASSATGTSAYNEQFF. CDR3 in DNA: TGTGCCAGCAGTGCCACCGGGACTAGCGCCTACAATGAGCAGTTCTTC.

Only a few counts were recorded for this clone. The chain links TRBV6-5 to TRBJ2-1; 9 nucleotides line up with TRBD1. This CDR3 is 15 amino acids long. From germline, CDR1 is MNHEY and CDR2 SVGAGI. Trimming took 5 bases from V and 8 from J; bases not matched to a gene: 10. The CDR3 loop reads CASSPGQGIGYEQFF. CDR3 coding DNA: TGTGCCAGCAGTCCCGGACAGGGGATAGGCTATGAGCAGTTCTTC.

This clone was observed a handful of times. Here the CDR3 DNA reads TGTGCCAGCTCACCACGGGACAGTATTAGCAATCAGCCCCAGCATTTT. Its protein is CASSPRDSISNQPQHF. V gene TRBV18 combines with J gene TRBJ1-5, with 7 nucleotides matching TRBD1. V was clipped by 1 base and J by 0 bases; unmatched bases: 3. CDR3 length: 16 residues. CDR1 and CDR2 from the germline V gene are KGHSH and LQKENI.

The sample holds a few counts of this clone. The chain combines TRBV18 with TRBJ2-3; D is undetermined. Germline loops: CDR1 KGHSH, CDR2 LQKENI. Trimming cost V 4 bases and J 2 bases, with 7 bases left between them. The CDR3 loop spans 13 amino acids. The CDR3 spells CASSLEITDTQYF. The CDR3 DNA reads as TGTGCCAGCTCACTAGAGATCACAGATACGCAGTATTTT.

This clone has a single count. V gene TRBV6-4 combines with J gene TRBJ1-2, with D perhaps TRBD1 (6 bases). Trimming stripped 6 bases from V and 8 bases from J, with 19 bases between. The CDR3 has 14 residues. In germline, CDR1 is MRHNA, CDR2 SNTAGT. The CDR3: CASSQDGTTSGYTF. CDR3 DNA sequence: TGTGCCAGCAGCCAGGACGGGACAACCTCCGGCTACACCTTC.

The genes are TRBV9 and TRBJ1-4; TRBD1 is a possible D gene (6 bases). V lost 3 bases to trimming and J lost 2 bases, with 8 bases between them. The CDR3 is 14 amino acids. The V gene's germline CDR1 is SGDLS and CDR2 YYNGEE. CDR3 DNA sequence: TGTGCCAGCAGCGCAGGGGTCACTAATGAAAAACTGTTTTTT. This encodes CASSAGVTNEKLFF.

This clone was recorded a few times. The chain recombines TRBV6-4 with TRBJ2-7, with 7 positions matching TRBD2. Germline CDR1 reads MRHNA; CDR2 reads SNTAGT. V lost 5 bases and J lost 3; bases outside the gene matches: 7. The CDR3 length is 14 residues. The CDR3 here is CASSSLAENYEQYF. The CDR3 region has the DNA TGTGCCAGCAGTAGCCTAGCGGAAAACTACGAGCAGTACTTC.

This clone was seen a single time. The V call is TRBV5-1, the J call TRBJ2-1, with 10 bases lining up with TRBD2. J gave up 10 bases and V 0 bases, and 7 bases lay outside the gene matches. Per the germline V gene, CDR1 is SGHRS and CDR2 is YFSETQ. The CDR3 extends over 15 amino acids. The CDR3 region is CASSLGFLAGDEQFF. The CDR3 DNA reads TGCGCCAGCAGCTTGGGTTTCCTAGCGGGAGACGAGCAGTTCTTC.

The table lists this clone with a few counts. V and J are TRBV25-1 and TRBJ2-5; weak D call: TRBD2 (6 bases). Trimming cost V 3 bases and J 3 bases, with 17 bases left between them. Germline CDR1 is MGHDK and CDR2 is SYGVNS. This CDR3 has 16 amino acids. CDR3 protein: CASSDPEGLAKETQYF. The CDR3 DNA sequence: TGTGCCAGCAGTGACCCTGAGGGACTCGCGAAAGAGACCCAGTACTTC.

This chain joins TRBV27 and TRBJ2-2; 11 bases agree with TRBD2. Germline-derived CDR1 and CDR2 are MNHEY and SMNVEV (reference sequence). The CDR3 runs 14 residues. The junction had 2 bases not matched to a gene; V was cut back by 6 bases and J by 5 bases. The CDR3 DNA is TGTGCCAGCAGCTTAGCGGGGGGGACCGGGGAGCTGTTTTTT. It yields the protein CASSLAGGTGELFF.

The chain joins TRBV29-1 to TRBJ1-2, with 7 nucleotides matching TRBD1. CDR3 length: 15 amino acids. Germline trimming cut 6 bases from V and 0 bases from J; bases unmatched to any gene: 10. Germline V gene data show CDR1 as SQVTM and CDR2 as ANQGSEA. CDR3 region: CSVAGQDGTNYGYTF. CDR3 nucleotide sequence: TGCAGCGTCGCTGGACAGGACGGGACTAACTATGGCTACACCTTC.

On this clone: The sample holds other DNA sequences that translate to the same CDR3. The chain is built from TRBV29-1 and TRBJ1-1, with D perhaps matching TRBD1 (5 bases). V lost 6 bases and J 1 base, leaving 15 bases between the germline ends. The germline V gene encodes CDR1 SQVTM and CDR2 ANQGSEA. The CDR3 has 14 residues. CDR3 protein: CSVGHQKGNTEAFF. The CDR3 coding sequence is TGCAGCGTCGGACACCAAAAAGGGAACACTGAAGCTTTCTTT.

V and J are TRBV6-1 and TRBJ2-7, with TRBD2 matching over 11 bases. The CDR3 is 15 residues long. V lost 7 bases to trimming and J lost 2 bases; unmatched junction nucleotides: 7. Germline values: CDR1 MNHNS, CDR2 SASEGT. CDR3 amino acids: CASTDSSGGPYEQYF. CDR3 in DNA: TGTGCCAGCACCGACTCTAGCGGGGGGCCCTACGAGCAGTACTTC.

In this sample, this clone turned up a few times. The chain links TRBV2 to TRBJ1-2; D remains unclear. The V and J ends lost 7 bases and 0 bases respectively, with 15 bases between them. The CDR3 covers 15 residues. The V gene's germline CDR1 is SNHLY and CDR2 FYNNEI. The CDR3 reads CASNLRGTSNYGYTF. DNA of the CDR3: TGTGCCAGCAATCTCCGGGGTACGTCTAACTATGGCTACACCTTC.

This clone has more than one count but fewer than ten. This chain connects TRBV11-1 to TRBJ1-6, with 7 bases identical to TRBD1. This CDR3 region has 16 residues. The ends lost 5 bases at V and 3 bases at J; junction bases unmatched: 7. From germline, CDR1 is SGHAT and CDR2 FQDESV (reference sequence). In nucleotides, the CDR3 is TGTGCCAGCAGCCAGGGACAGCGACTCTATAATTCACCCCTCCACTTT. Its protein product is CASSQGQRLYNSPLHF.

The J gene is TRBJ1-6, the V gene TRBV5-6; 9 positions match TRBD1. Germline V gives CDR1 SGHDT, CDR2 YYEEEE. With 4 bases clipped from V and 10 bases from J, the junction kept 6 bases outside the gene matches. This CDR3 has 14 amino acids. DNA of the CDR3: TGTGCCAGCAGCGGGGGACAGGGTGACTCACCCCTCCACTTT. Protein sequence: CASSGGQGDSPLHF.

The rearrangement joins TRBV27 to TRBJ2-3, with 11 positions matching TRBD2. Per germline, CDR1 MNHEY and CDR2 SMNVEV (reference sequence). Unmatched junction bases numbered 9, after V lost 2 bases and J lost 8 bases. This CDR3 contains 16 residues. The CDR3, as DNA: TGTGCCAGCAGTTTAAGTGTAGCGGGGGGGCCGAGTACGCAGTATTTT. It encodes CASSLSVAGGPSTQYF.